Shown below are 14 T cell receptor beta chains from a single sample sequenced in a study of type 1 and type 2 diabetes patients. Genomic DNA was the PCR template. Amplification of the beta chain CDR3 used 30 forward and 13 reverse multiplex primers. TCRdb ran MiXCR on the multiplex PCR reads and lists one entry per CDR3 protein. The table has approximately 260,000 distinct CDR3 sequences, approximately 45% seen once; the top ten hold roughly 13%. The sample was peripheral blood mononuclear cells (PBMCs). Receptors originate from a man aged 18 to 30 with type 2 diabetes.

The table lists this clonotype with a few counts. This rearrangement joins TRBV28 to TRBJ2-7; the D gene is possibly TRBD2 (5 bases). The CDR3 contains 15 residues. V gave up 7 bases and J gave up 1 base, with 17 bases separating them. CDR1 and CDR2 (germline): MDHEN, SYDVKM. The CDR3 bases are TGTGCCAGCAAAACTGGACTCGTACAGTCCTACGAGCAGTACTTC. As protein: CASKTGLVQSYEQYF.

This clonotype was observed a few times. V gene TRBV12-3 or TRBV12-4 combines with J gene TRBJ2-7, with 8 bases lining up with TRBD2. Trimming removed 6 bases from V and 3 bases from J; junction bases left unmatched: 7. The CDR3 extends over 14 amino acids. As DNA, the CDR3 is TGTGCCAGCAGCACGCGGGGGGAACGCTACGAGCAGTACTTC. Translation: CASSTRGERYEQYF.

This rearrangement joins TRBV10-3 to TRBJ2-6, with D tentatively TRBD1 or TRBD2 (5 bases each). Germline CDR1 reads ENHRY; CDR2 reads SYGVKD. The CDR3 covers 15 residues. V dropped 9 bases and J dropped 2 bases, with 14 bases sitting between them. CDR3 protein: CAISGTETGANVLTF. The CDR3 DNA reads TGTGCCATTTCTGGGACCGAGACTGGGGCCAACGTCCTGACTTTC.

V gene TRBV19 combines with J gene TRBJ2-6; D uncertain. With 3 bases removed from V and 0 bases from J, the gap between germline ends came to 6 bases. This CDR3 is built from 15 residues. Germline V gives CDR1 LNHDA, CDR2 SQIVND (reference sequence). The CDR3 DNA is TGTGCCAGTAGTATCATTCTCTCTGGGGCCAACGTCCTGACTTTC. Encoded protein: CASSIILSGANVLTF. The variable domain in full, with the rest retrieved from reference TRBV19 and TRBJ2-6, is DGGITQSPKYLFRKEGQNVTLSCEQNLNHDAMYWYRQDPGQGLRLIYYSQIVNDFQKGDIAEGYSVSREKKESFPLTVTSAQKNPTAFYLCASSIILSGANVLTFGAGSRLTVL.

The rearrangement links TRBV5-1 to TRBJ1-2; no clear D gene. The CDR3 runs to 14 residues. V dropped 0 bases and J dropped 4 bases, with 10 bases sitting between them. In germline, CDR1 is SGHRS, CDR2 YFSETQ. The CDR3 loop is CASSLGDVGYGYTF. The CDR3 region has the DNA TGCGCCAGCAGCTTGGGCGACGTCGGCTATGGCTACACCTTC.

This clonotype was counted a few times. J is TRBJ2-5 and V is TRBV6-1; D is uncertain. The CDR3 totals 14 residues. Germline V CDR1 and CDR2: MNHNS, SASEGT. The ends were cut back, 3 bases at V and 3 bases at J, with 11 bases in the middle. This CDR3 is CASSDPEQEETQYF. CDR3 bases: TGTGCCAGCAGTGATCCCGAGCAGGAAGAGACCCAGTACTTC.

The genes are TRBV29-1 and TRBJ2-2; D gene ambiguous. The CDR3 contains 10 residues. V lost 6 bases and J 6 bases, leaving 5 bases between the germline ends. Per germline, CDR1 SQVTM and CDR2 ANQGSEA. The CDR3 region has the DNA TGCAGCGTAATGGCCGGGGAGCTGTTTTTT. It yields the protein CSVMAGELFF.

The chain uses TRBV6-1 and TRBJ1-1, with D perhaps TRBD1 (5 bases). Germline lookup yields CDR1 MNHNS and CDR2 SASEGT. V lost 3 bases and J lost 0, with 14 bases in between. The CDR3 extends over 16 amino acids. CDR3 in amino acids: CASSDLTATLNTEAFF. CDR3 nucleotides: TGTGCCAGCAGTGACCTGACAGCAACACTGAACACTGAAGCTTTCTTT.

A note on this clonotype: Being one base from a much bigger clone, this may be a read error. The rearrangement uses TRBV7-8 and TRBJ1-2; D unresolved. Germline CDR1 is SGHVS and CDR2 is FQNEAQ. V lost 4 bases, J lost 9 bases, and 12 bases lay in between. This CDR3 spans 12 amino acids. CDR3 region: CASSSSRDSYTF. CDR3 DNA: TGTGCCAGCAGCTCATCCCGTGATAGCTACACCTTC.

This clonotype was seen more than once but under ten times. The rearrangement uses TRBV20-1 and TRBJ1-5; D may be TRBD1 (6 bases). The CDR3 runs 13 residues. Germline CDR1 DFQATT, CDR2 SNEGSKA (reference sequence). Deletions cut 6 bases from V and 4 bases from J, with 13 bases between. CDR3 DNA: TGCAGTGCCACAGGGTATAGTAATCAGCCCCAGCATTTT. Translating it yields CSATGYSNQPQHF.

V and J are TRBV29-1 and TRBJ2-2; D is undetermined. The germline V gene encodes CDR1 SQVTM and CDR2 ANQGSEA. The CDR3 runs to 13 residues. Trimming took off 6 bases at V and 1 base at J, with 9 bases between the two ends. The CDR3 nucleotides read TGCAGCGTGGACCGCGGGAACACCGGGGAGCTGTTTTTT. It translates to CSVDRGNTGELFF.

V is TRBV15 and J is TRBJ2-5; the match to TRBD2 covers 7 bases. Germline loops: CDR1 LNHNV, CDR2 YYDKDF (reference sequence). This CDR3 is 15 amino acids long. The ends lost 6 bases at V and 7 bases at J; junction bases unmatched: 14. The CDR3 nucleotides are TGTGCCACCAGGGGGAGTGCGGGGGTCCCTGCGACCCAGTACTTC. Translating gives CATRGSAGVPATQYF.

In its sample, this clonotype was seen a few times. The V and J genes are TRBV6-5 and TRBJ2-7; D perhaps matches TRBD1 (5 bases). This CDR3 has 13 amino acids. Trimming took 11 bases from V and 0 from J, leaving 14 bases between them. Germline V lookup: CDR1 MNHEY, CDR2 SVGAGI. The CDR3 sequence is CAVSTASSYEQYF. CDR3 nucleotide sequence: TGTGCCGTCTCGACAGCCAGCTCCTACGAGCAGTACTTC.

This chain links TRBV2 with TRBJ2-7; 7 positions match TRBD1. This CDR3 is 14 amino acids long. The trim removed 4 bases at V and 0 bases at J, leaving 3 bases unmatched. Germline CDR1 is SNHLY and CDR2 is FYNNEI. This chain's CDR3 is CASSVDRDSYEQYF. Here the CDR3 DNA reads TGTGCCAGCAGTGTTGACAGGGACTCCTACGAGCAGTACTTC.